The T cell receptor (beta chain) described here comes from a study of Tregs in tolerant kidney transplant recipients (dated by TCRdb to about 2019). For the wider study: The study used TCRbeta sequencing to identify donor-specific regulatory T cells before combined kidney and bone marrow transplantation, then tracked those cells after transplant. Overall results and qualifications from the work: The most biologically relevant and donor-specific TCRbeta repertoire appeared to be identified by expanding Tregs with activated donor B cells. Biological reproducibility was not directly addressed, though technical replication error appeared minimal. For some patients the PCR primers changed over time, which made it impossible to compare the samples from those patients at the nucleotide level. In tolerant patients, donor-specific Tregs expanded more than Tregs overall, which suggests antigen-driven rather than nonspecific expansion. Because the study included only a small number of patients, the results must be confirmed in larger populations and under other immunosuppression protocols.

For TCRbeta CDR3 sequencing, genomic DNA from the sorted cells was extracted using the QIAGEN DNeasy Blood and Tissue Kit. Through immunoSEQ, high-throughput TCRbeta CDR3 sequencing was done commercially, including PCR amplification with internal controls and bias correction. Turning to the authors' computational methods: Unique productive TCRbeta sequences were defined by CDR3 nucleotide sequence where primers matched, and otherwise by CDR3 amino acid sequence together with Vbeta and Jbeta genes. Sorting error was corrected by removing sequences shared between sorted populations at a frequency ratio of 2:1 or less, and the remaining shared sequences were assigned to the higher population. A sequence was defined as donor-reactive if the sequence was expanded at least 5-fold in CFSE-low cells compared with unstimulated cells and had a frequency of at least 0.01% in CFSE-low cells. Jensen-Shannon divergence, calculated on the top 100 TCRbeta sequences ranked by frequency, was used to quantify repertoire divergence. For samples with multiple sequencing runs, sorting error was corrected in each run separately before the runs were combined. Entries here come from immuneACCESS through TCRdb and include only in-frame sequences with V and J called. Some clones fail to appear in such tables; in the studies checked, an unresolved V gene covers under half of the shortfall, and the cause of the remainder is unknown. V, J and clone size reflect that table, while D and trimming were determined from the DNA. In all, the sample holds around 61,000 clones, and over 75% of those were seen once. The ten largest clones add up to 3.8% of the sample.

On this clone itself: It has no known antigen specificity. It has no much larger one-base neighbor in the sample; base qualities were not kept.

The meaning of the sample's time point label: 6 months after combined kidney and bone marrow transplant. The transplants used related donors along with nonmyeloablative bone marrow transplantation, and in the human trials mixed chimerism was transient. Unstimulated Tregs (CD4+CD25+CD127-), CD4+ non-Tregs (CD4+CD25-), CD4 and CD8 cells were FACS-sorted from thawed PBMCs. The patients were a few recipients of combined kidney and bone marrow transplants from the ITN036ST trial, and samples were available only for these trial subjects. Healthy control blood was processed to PBMCs with a Ficoll density gradient and then cryopreserved, whereas patient PBMCs were collected both before and after transplant. CDR1 and CDR2 (SGHTA, FQGTGA) derive from the germline V gene. V loses 5 bases, J loses 5 bases, and the germline ends lie 18 bases apart. Spanning cysteine to phenylalanine, the CDR3 consists of 15 amino acids. The CDR3 DNA has 45 bases and is translated from base 1.

This clonotype was sampled from a human patient who received a combined kidney and bone marrow transplant. Where a transplant has occurred, the graft donor may have supplied some of the T cells. The sequencing used CD4+ T cells from blood (PBMCs), collected 6 months after the transplant. The chain was built from TRBV7-3 and TRBJ2-5; D gene: possibly TRBD1, on 8 matching bases. The nucleotide sequence is TGTGCCAGCAGCGGAACAGGGGGGGGCCTGGAGACCCAGTACTTC. Protein translation: CASSGTGGGLETQYF.